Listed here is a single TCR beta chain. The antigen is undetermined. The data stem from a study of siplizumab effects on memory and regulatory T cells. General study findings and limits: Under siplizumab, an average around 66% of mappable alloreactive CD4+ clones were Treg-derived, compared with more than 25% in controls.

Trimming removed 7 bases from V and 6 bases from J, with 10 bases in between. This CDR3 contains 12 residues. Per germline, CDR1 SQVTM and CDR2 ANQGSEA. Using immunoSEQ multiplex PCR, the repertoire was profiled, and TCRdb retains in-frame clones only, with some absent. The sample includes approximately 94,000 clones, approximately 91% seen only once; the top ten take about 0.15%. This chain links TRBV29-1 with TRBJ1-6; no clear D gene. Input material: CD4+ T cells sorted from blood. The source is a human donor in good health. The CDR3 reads CSAILPNSPLHF. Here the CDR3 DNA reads TGCAGCGCCATTTTACCTAATTCACCCCTCCACTTT.